The clone carrying this T cell receptor beta chain was seen only a few times. The data belong to a study of shared T cell receptors in the human thymus. Only in-frame clones appear in the TCRdb table, and some are missing; sequencing was by immunoSEQ multiplex PCR. The sample comprises hundreds of thousands of clones, 70% to 90% of which are singletons, and 0.0094% rests with the top ten. There are 14 residues in the CDR3. This sample was also put to use in a study of human thymus T cells. In that study: The donors were infants in Finland with congenital heart defects, otherwise immunologically healthy. Thymic tissue was derived from resections collected during corrective heart surgery. Gene usage for V and J segments appeared biased in thymic and blood repertoires. Thymic repertoires of unrelated individuals were reported in related research to overlap highly.

The chain employs TRBV21-1 and TRBJ1-5; no DNA check was done on the table's D call, TRBD1. TRBV21-1 is a documented pseudogene. The TCR comes from a boy in the first two years of life with a congenital heart defect. Sample: thymocytes. The CDR3 is CARCSGQGDQPQHF. The CDR3 region has the DNA TGTGCCAGGTGCAGTGGACAGGGCGATCAGCCCCAGCATTTT.